The source of this T cell receptor (beta chain) is a study of shared clonotypes between healthy human individuals. This CDR3 is built from 15 residues. With 4 bases removed from V and 0 bases from J, the gap between germline ends came to 9 bases. In germline, CDR1 is LGHNA, CDR2 YSLEER. For genomic DNA, unsorted samples relied on tens of millions of PBMCs. The method was immunoSEQ multiplex PCR; TCRdb's version includes in-frame clones alone and lacks a portion of them. Among 500,000 to 650,000 clones listed, around three quarters were seen once. Sequencing was done on a sample of PBMCs. The TCR comes from a woman between 40 and 55 years old in good health. Some clones in this sample may be carry-over from other donors' samples. The J gene is TRBJ1-4, the V gene TRBV4-3, with D possibly TRBD1 on 5 matching bases. The CDR3 region has the DNA TGCGCCAGCAGCCCCGGACATACAACTAATGAAAAACTGTTTTTT. This gives the protein CASSPGHTTNEKLFF.